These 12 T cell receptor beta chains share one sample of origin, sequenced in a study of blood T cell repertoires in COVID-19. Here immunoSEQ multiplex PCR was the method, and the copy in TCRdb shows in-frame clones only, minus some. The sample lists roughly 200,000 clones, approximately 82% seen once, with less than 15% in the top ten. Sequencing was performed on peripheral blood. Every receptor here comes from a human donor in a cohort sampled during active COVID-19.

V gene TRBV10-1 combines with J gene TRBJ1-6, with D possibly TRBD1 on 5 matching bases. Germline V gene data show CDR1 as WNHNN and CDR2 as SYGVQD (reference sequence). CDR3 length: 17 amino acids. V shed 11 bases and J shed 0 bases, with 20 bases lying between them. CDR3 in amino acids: CARDDPGVCSYNSPLHF. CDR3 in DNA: TGCGCCCGCGATGACCCGGGGGTCTGCTCCTATAATTCACCCCTCCACTTT.

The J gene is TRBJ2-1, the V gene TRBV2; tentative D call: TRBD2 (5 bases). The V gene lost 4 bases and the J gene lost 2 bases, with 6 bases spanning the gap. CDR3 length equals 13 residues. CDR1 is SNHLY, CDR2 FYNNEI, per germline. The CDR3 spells CASSGETYNEQFF. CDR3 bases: TGTGCCAGCAGTGGGGAGACCTACAATGAGCAGTTCTTC.

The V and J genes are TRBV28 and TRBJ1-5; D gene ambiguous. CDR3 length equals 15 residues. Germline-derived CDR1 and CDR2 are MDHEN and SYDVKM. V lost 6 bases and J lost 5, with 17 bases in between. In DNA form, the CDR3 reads TGTGCCAGCAGGTCGGTTCGCCAATTCGATCAGCCCCAGCATTTT. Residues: CASRSVRQFDQPQHF.

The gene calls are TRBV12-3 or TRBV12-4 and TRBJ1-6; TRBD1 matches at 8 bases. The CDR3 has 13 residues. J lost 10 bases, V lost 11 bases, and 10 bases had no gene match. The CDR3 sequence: CASSGQVESPLHF. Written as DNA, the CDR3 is TGTGCCTCCTCGGGACAGGTCGAATCACCCCTCCACTTT.

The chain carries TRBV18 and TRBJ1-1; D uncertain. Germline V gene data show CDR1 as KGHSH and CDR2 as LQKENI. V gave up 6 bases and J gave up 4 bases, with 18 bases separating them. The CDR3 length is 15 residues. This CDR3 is CASSPVPGSSTEAFF. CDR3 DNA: TGTGCCAGCTCGCCGGTGCCAGGCAGTAGCACTGAAGCTTTCTTT.

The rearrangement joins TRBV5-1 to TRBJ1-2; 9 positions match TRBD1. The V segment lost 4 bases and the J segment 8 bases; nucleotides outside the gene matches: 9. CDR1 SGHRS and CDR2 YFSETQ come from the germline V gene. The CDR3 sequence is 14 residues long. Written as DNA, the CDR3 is TGCGCCAGCAGCCTGGGACAGGGAATGCGGGGCTACACCTTC. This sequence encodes CASSLGQGMRGYTF.

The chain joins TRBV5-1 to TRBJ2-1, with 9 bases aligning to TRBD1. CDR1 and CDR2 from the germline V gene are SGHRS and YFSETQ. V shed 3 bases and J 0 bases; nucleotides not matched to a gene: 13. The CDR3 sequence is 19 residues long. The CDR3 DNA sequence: TGCGCCAGCAGCTCCCGGGACAGGGAAGCGGGTACCTCCTACAATGAGCAGTTCTTC. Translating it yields CASSSRDREAGTSYNEQFF.

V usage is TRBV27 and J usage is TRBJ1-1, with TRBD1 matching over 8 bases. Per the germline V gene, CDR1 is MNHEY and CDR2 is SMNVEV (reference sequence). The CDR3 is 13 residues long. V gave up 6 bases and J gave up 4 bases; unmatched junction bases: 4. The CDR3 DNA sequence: TGTGCCAGCAGCCCGGACAGGGCCACTGAAGCTTTCTTT. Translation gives CASSPDRATEAFF.

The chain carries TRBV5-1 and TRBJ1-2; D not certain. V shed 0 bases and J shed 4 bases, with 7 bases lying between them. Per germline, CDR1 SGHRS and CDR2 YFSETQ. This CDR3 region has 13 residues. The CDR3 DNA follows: TGCGCCAGCAGCTTGGCAGGCTTCTATGGCTACACCTTC. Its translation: CASSLAGFYGYTF.

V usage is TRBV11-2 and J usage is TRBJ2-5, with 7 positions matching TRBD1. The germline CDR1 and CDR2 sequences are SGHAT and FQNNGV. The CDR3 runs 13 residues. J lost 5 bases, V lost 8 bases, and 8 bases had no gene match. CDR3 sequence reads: CASEQGKVETQYF. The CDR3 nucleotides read TGTGCCAGCGAACAGGGGAAGGTGGAGACCCAGTACTTC.

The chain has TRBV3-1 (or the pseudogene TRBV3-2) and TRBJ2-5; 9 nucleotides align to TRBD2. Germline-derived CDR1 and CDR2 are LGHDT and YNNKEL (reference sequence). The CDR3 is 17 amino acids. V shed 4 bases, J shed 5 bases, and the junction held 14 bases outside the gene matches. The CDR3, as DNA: TGTGCCAGCAGCCCCTATCGTGGTAGCGGGAGTTCGGAGACCCAGTACTTC. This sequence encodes CASSPYRGSGSSETQYF.

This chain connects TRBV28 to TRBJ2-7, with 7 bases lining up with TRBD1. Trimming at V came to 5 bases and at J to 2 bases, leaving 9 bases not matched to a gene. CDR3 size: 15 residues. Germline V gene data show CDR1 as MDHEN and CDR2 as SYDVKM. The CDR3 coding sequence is TGTGCCAGCAGTAAACCGGGACAGAAGACCTACGAGCAGTACTTC. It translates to CASSKPGQKTYEQYF.